A selection of T cell receptor beta chains follows, all from one sample in a study of blood T cell repertoires in COVID-19. Sequencing used immunoSEQ multiplex PCR; TCRdb keeps in-frame clones, though not all of them. The sample has under 400,000 clones; 90% are singletons. The sample consisted of peripheral blood. The receptors come from a man aged 18 to 35 with active or convalescent COVID-19. Each CDR3 is given with its conserved first and last residue. A D gene is named only where the DNA matches it firmly. Clone size is not always given. Where it is, it says once, few, many or a class for expanded clones.

V gene: TRBV2
J gene: TRBJ2-5
D gene: TRBD1
clone size: -
CDR3 protein: CASSDDRAPVETQYF
CDR3 DNA: TGTGCCAGCAGTGATGACAGGGCCCCGGTAGAGACCCAGTACTTC

V gene: TRBV10-3
J gene: TRBJ1-2
D gene: -
clone size: -
CDR3 protein: CAIRLGAQDGYTF
CDR3 DNA: TGTGCCATCAGGCTGGGGGCGCAGGACGGCTACACCTTC

V gene: TRBV28
J gene: TRBJ1-2
D gene: TRBD1
clone size: -
CDR3 protein: CASSLWHTGQGANGYTF
CDR3 DNA: TGTGCCAGCAGTTTATGGCACACGGGACAGGGGGCGAATGGCTACACCTTC

V gene: TRBV6-5
J gene: TRBJ2-6
D gene: -
clone size: -
CDR3 protein: CASRGSGANVLTF
CDR3 DNA: TGTGCCAGCAGGGGCTCTGGGGCCAACGTGCTGACTTTC

V gene: TRBV6-4
J gene: TRBJ2-3
D gene: -
clone size: -
CDR3 protein: CASRVDRSTDTQYF
CDR3 DNA: TGTGCCAGCAGAGTAGACAGGAGCACAGATACGCAGTATTTT

V gene: TRBV7-2
J gene: TRBJ2-1
D gene: TRBD2
clone size: -
CDR3 protein: CASSSRGGIYNEQFF
CDR3 DNA: TGTGCCAGCAGCTCCCGCGGGGGGATCTACAATGAGCAGTTCTTC

V gene: TRBV28
J gene: TRBJ1-4
D gene: -
clone size: -
CDR3 protein: CASRSGEKLFF
CDR3 DNA: TGTGCCAGCAGGAGCGGGGAAAAACTGTTTTTT

V gene: TRBV6-5
J gene: TRBJ1-3
D gene: -
clone size: once
CDR3 protein: CASSYSRHRSGNTIYF
CDR3 DNA: TGTGCCAGCAGTTACTCGAGGCATCGCTCTGGAAACACCATATATTTT

V gene: TRBV27
J gene: TRBJ2-7
D gene: TRBD2
clone size: -
CDR3 protein: CASRRGLADSYEQYF
CDR3 DNA: TGTGCCAGCAGACGGGGACTAGCGGATTCCTACGAGCAGTACTTC

V gene: TRBV6-4
J gene: TRBJ1-1
D gene: TRBD1
clone size: -
CDR3 protein: CASRGTGGNTEAFF
CDR3 DNA: TGTGCCAGCAGGGGGACAGGGGGGAACACTGAAGCTTTCTTT

V gene: TRBV3-1/TRBV3-2
J gene: TRBJ1-2
D gene: TRBD1
clone size: -
CDR3 protein: CASSRDRGNYGYTF
CDR3 DNA: TGTGCCAGCTCTCGGGACAGGGGTAACTATGGCTACACCTTC

V gene: TRBV27
J gene: TRBJ1-6
D gene: TRBD1
clone size: -
CDR3 protein: CASAGQGDNSPLHF
CDR3 DNA: TGTGCCAGCGCGGGACAGGGGGATAATTCACCCCTCCACTTT

V gene: TRBV27
J gene: TRBJ1-4
D gene: -
clone size: -
CDR3 protein: CASSRREDEKLFF
CDR3 DNA: TGTGCCAGCAGTCGGAGGGAGGATGAAAAACTGTTTTTT

V gene: TRBV10-3
J gene: TRBJ1-5
D gene: TRBD1
clone size: -
CDR3 protein: CAISEDRGSNQPQHF
CDR3 DNA: TGTGCCATCAGCGAGGACAGGGGAAGCAATCAGCCCCAGCATTTT

V gene: TRBV4-1
J gene: TRBJ2-1
D gene: TRBD2
clone size: -
CDR3 protein: CASSSSGGGYNEQFF
CDR3 DNA: TGCGCCAGCAGTTCTTCCGGCGGGGGCTACAATGAGCAGTTCTTC

V gene: TRBV7-9
J gene: TRBJ2-3
D gene: TRBD1
clone size: -
CDR3 protein: CASSSWGQGYTDTQYF
CDR3 DNA: TGTGCCAGCAGCTCATGGGGACAGGGCTACACAGATACGCAGTATTTT

V gene: TRBV5-6
J gene: TRBJ1-2
D gene: TRBD1
clone size: -
CDR3 protein: CASSLGGQAYGYTF
CDR3 DNA: TGTGCCAGCAGCTTGGGTGGACAGGCGTATGGCTACACCTTC

V gene: TRBV7-9
J gene: TRBJ1-1
D gene: -
clone size: -
CDR3 protein: CASSLVGAEAFF
CDR3 DNA: TGTGCCAGCAGCTTAGTAGGGGCTGAAGCTTTCTTT

V gene: TRBV28
J gene: TRBJ2-4
D gene: TRBD1
clone size: -
CDR3 protein: CASSLTGDGNIQYF
CDR3 DNA: TGTGCCAGCAGTTTAACAGGGGACGGAAACATTCAGTACTTC

V gene: TRBV7-9
J gene: TRBJ2-2
D gene: -
clone size: -
CDR3 protein: CASSWGANTGELFF
CDR3 DNA: TGTGCCAGCAGCTGGGGAGCGAACACCGGGGAGCTGTTTTTT

V gene: TRBV10-2
J gene: TRBJ1-5
D gene: -
clone size: -
CDR3 protein: CASSDGYRGGRHQPQHF
CDR3 DNA: TGCGCCAGCAGTGATGGTTATCGGGGAGGAAGGCATCAGCCCCAGCATTTT

V gene: TRBV5-1
J gene: TRBJ2-7
D gene: TRBD1
clone size: -
CDR3 protein: CASSLAGQAYEQYF
CDR3 DNA: TGCGCCAGCAGCTTGGCGGGACAGGCCTACGAGCAGTACTTC

V gene: TRBV9
J gene: TRBJ2-7
D gene: -
clone size: -
CDR3 protein: CASSVVGTQVRHEQYF
CDR3 DNA: TGTGCCAGCAGCGTAGTTGGAACCCAGGTTAGGCACGAGCAGTACTTC

V gene: TRBV4-1
J gene: TRBJ2-3
D gene: -
clone size: -
CDR3 protein: CASSQDTLGSSTDTQYF
CDR3 DNA: TGCGCCAGCAGCCAGGACACCCTAGGATCTAGCACAGATACGCAGTATTTT

V gene: TRBV7-2
J gene: TRBJ2-7
D gene: -
clone size: -
CDR3 protein: CASSDPGHSPYEQYF
CDR3 DNA: TGTGCCAGCAGCGATCCGGGACACTCACCCTACGAGCAGTACTTC

V gene: TRBV5-4
J gene: TRBJ2-1
D gene: -
clone size: -
CDR3 protein: CASSPRTGEQFF
CDR3 DNA: TGTGCCAGCAGCCCACGTACTGGTGAGCAGTTCTTC

V gene: TRBV4-3
J gene: TRBJ2-7
D gene: -
clone size: once
CDR3 protein: CASSQDGVYEQYF
CDR3 DNA: TGCGCCAGCAGCCAAGACGGAGTCTACGAGCAGTACTTC

V gene: TRBV7-2
J gene: TRBJ1-5
D gene: TRBD1
clone size: -
CDR3 protein: CASSLSLDRDQPQHF
CDR3 DNA: TGTGCCAGCAGCTTATCCCTGGACAGGGATCAGCCCCAGCATTTT

V gene: TRBV5-6
J gene: TRBJ2-5
D gene: TRBD2
clone size: -
CDR3 protein: CASSPWLDLGREETQYF
CDR3 DNA: TGTGCCAGCAGCCCTTGGCTGGACCTTGGGAGGGAAGAGACCCAGTACTTC

V gene: TRBV3-1/TRBV3-2
J gene: TRBJ1-6
D gene: TRBD1
clone size: -
CDR3 protein: CASSHLLGGSDNSPLHF
CDR3 DNA: TGTGCCAGCAGCCACTTACTAGGGGGCTCGGATAATTCACCCCTCCACTTT

V gene: TRBV19
J gene: TRBJ2-1
D gene: TRBD1
clone size: once
CDR3 protein: CASSEWTGVPLDEQFF
CDR3 DNA: TGTGCCAGTAGTGAATGGACAGGGGTTCCTTTGGATGAGCAGTTCTTC

V gene: TRBV5-1
J gene: TRBJ2-7
D gene: TRBD1
clone size: -
CDR3 protein: CASRPGTGYEQYF
CDR3 DNA: TGCGCCAGCAGACCCGGGACAGGGTACGAGCAGTACTTC

V gene: TRBV10-3
J gene: TRBJ1-1
D gene: -
clone size: -
CDR3 protein: CAISESLESGAFF
CDR3 DNA: TGTGCCATCAGTGAGTCGTTGGAAAGCGGAGCTTTCTTT

V gene: TRBV29-1
J gene: TRBJ1-2
D gene: -
clone size: once
CDR3 protein: CSVAFGVGFDGYTF
CDR3 DNA: TGCAGCGTTGCCTTCGGAGTCGGCTTCGATGGCTACACCTTC

V gene: TRBV15
J gene: TRBJ2-7
D gene: TRBD2
clone size: -
CDR3 protein: CATSRDPGTSGNYEQYF
CDR3 DNA: TGTGCCACCAGCAGAGATCCGGGGACTAGCGGGAACTACGAGCAGTACTTC

V gene: TRBV19
J gene: TRBJ2-1
D gene: -
clone size: -
CDR3 protein: CATTRLPGDEQFF
CDR3 DNA: TGTGCCACCACCCGACTCCCGGGGGATGAGCAGTTCTTC

V gene: TRBV13
J gene: TRBJ2-7
D gene: -
clone size: -
CDR3 protein: CASSFRTAYEQYF
CDR3 DNA: TGTGCCAGCAGCTTTAGGACAGCCTACGAGCAGTACTTC

V gene: TRBV20-1
J gene: TRBJ1-1
D gene: TRBD1
clone size: -
CDR3 protein: CSASGQGAVNTEAFF
CDR3 DNA: TGCAGTGCCAGTGGGCAGGGGGCCGTGAACACTGAAGCTTTCTTT

V gene: TRBV27
J gene: TRBJ1-1
D gene: -
clone size: -
CDR3 protein: CAVKRGSTEAFF
CDR3 DNA: TGTGCCGTTAAAAGGGGGAGCACTGAAGCTTTCTTT

V gene: TRBV11-2
J gene: TRBJ1-2
D gene: -
clone size: -
CDR3 protein: CASSRGLYGYTF
CDR3 DNA: TGTGCCAGCAGCCGGGGACTCTATGGCTACACCTTC

V gene: TRBV28
J gene: TRBJ2-4
D gene: -
clone size: -
CDR3 protein: CASRQGGRKNIQYF
CDR3 DNA: TGTGCCAGCAGACAGGGGGGGCGCAAAAACATTCAGTACTTC

V gene: TRBV10-3
J gene: TRBJ2-3
D gene: TRBD2
clone size: -
CDR3 protein: CAISERTSGGTDTQYF
CDR3 DNA: TGTGCCATCAGTGAGCGGACTAGCGGGGGGACAGATACGCAGTATTTT

V gene: TRBV2
J gene: TRBJ1-1
D gene: -
clone size: -
CDR3 protein: CASSEAGAMTEAFF
CDR3 DNA: TGTGCCAGCAGTGAAGCAGGGGCTATGACTGAAGCTTTCTTT

V gene: TRBV28
J gene: TRBJ2-7
D gene: -
clone size: -
CDR3 protein: CASSFRVYYEQYF
CDR3 DNA: TGTGCCAGCAGTTTCCGGGTTTACTACGAGCAGTACTTC

V gene: TRBV13
J gene: TRBJ1-1
D gene: -
clone size: -
CDR3 protein: CASSRGMNTEAFF
CDR3 DNA: TGTGCCAGCAGCAGAGGGATGAACACTGAAGCTTTCTTT

V gene: TRBV7-2
J gene: TRBJ2-5
D gene: -
clone size: -
CDR3 protein: CASSLDSVLETQYF
CDR3 DNA: TGTGCCAGCAGCTTAGATAGCGTCTTGGAGACCCAGTACTTC

V gene: TRBV7-9
J gene: TRBJ1-2
D gene: TRBD1
clone size: -
CDR3 protein: CASRNDRVGNYGYTF
CDR3 DNA: TGTGCCAGCAGGAACGACAGGGTGGGTAACTATGGCTACACCTTC

V gene: TRBV13
J gene: TRBJ2-7
D gene: -
clone size: -
CDR3 protein: CASSLLGSLPKEEQYF
CDR3 DNA: TGTGCCAGCAGCTTGCTCGGGAGTCTCCCTAAGGAGGAGCAGTACTTC

V gene: TRBV9
J gene: TRBJ2-1
D gene: TRBD1
clone size: -
CDR3 protein: CASSSRRTGVNEQFF
CDR3 DNA: TGTGCCAGCAGCTCGCGCAGGACAGGGGTGAATGAGCAGTTCTTC

V gene: TRBV14
J gene: TRBJ2-3
D gene: TRBD2
clone size: -
CDR3 protein: CASSQGSGREDTQYF
CDR3 DNA: TGTGCCAGCAGCCAAGGTAGCGGGAGAGAGGATACGCAGTATTTT

V gene: TRBV7-9
J gene: TRBJ2-3
D gene: -
clone size: -
CDR3 protein: CASSLEGTSTDTQYF
CDR3 DNA: TGTGCCAGCAGCTTAGAAGGGACTAGCACAGATACGCAGTATTTT

V gene: TRBV19
J gene: TRBJ2-1
D gene: TRBD1
clone size: -
CDR3 protein: CASRGTGKTGEQFF
CDR3 DNA: TGTGCCAGTAGGGGGACAGGGAAGACAGGTGAGCAGTTCTTC

V gene: TRBV29-1
J gene: TRBJ2-4
D gene: TRBD2
clone size: -
CDR3 protein: CSVVGGAKNIQYF
CDR3 DNA: TGCAGCGTTGTGGGGGGGGCCAAAAACATTCAGTACTTC

V gene: TRBV9
J gene: TRBJ2-3
D gene: TRBD1
clone size: -
CDR3 protein: CASSVEGAVADTQYF
CDR3 DNA: TGTGCCAGCAGCGTCGAGGGGGCCGTTGCAGATACGCAGTATTTT